The clone carrying this TCR beta chain was recorded once. What it recognizes is unknown. The CDR3 runs 13 residues. Germline CDR1 reads LGHNA; CDR2 reads YSLEER. Trimming removed 1 base from V and 4 bases from J, with 5 bases in between. Assay: immunoSEQ multiplex PCR; the TCRdb copy retains only in-frame clones and omits some. The table has around 120,000 clones, 91% seen once. This sample is part of a study of T cell responses to AZD1222 COVID-19 vaccine. Study context: Second doses at about 4 or about 12 weeks were pooled.

Overall study results and limits: Clonal diversity may have been underestimated, and the donors were mostly white British, with more females than males. Baseline seropositivity characterized only a handful of AZD1222 recipients.

The chain couples TRBV4-3 to TRBJ1-3; D ambiguous. This TCR was recovered from an adult in good health. The sequencing used peripheral blood, collected on day 0 of AZD1222 vaccination. The CDR3, as DNA: TGCGCCAGCAGCCAAGGAGAGGGAAACACCATATATTTT. It yields the protein CASSQGEGNTIYF.